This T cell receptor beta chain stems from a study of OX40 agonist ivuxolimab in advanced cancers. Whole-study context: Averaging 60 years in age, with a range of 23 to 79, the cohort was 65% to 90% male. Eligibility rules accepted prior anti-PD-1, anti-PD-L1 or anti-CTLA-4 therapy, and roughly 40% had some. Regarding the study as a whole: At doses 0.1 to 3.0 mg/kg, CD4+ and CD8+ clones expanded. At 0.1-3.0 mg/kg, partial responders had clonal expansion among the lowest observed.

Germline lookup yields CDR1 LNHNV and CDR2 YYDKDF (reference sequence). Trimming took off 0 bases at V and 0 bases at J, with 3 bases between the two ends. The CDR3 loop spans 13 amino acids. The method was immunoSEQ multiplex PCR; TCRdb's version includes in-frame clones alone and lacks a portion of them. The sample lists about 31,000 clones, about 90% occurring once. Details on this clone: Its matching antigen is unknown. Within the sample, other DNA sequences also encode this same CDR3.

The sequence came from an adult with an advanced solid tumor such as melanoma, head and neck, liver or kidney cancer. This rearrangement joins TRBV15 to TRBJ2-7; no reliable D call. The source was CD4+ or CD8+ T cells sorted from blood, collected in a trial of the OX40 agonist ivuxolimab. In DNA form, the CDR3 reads TGTGCCACCAGCAGAGACCGCTCCTACGAGCAGTACTTC. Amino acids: CATSRDRSYEQYF.